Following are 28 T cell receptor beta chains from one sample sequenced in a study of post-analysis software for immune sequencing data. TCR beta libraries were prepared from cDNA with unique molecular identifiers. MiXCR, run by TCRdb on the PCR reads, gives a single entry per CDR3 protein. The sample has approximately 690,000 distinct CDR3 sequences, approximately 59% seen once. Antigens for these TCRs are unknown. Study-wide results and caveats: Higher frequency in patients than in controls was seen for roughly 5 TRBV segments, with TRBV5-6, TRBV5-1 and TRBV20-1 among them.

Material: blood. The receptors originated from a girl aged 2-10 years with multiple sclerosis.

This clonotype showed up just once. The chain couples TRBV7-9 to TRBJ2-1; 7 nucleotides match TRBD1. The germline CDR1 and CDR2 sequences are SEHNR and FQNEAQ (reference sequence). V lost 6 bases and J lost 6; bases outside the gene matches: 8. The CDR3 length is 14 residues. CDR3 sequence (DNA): TGTGCCAGCAGAGCCGGGACAGTCGTCAATGAGCAGTTCTTC. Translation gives CASRAGTVVNEQFF.

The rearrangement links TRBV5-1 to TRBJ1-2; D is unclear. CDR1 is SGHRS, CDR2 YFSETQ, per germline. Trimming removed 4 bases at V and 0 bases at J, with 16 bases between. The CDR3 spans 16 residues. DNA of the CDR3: TGCGCCAGCAGCCGGGCCGAGGCAGCAACTAACTATGGCTACACCTTC. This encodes CASSRAEAATNYGYTF.

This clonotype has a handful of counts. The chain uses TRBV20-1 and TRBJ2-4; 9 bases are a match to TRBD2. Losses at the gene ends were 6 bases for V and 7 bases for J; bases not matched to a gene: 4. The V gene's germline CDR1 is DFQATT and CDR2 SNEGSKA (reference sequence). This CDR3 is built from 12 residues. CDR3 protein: CSAGTSSNIQYF. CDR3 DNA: TGCAGTGCCGGGACTAGCTCTAACATTCAGTACTTC.

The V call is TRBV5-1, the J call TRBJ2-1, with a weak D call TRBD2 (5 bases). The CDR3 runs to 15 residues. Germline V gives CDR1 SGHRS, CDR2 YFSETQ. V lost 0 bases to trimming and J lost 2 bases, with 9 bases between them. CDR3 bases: TGCGCCAGCAGCTTGGATCCGGGGACCTACAATGAGCAGTTCTTC. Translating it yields CASSLDPGTYNEQFF.

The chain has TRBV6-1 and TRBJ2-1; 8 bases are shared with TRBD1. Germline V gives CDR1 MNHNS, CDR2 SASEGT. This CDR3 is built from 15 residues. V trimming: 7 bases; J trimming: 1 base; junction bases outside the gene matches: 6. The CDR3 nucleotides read TGTGCCAGCACCGGGACAGGAAGGTCCTACAATGAGCAGTTCTTC. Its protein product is CASTGTGRSYNEQFF.

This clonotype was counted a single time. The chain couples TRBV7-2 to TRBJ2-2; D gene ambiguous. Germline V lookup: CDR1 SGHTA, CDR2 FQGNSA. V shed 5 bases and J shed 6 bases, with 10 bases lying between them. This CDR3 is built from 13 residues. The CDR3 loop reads CASSPLSAGELFF. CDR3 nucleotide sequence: TGTGCCAGCAGCCCCCTGTCTGCCGGGGAGCTGTTTTTT.

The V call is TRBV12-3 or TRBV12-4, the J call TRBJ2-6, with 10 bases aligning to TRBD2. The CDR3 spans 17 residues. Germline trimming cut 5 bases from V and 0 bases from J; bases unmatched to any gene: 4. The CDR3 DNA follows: TGTGCCAGCAGTCGGACTAGCGGTCCCTCTGGGGCCAACGTCCTGACTTTC. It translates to CASSRTSGPSGANVLTF.

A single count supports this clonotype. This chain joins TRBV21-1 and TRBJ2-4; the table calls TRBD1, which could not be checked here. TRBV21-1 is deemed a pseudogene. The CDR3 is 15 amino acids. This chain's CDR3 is CASSKNDRGENIQYF. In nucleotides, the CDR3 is TGTGCCAGCAGCAAAAATGACAGGGGCGAAAACATTCAGTACTTC.

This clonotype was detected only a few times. CDR3 residues: CASSSLGRRETQYF. The DNA for the CDR3 is TGTGCCAGCAGTTCCTTGGGGCGCAGGGAGACCCAGTACTTC. The chain carries TRBV27 and TRBJ2-5, with D maybe TRBD1 (5 bases). V lost 4 bases and J 5 bases, leaving 14 bases between the germline ends. CDR3 size: 14 residues. Germline V gives CDR1 MNHEY, CDR2 SMNVEV (reference sequence).

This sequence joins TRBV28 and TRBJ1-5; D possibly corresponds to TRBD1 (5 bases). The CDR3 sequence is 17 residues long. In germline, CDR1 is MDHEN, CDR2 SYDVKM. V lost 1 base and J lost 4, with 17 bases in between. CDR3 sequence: CASSLFFELTANQPQHF. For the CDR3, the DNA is TGTGCCAGCAGTTTATTTTTTGAGCTGACAGCGAATCAGCCCCAGCATTTT.

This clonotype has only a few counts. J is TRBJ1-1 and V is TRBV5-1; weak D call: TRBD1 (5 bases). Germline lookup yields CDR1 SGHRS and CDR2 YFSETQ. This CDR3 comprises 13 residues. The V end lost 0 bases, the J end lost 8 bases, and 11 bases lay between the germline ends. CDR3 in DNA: TGCGCCAGCAGCTTGGGGGGCCCGGGGGAAGCTTTCTTT. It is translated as CASSLGGPGEAFF.

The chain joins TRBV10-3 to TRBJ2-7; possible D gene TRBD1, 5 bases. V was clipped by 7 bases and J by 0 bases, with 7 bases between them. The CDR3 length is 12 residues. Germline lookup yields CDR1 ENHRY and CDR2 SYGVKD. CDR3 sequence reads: CAIKTASYEQYF. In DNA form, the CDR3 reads TGTGCCATCAAGACAGCCTCCTACGAGCAGTACTTC.

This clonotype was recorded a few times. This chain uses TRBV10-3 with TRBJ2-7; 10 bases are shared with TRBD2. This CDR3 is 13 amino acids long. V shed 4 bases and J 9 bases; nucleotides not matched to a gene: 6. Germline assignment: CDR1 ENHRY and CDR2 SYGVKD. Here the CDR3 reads CAISGVAGGRQYF. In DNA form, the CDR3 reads TGTGCCATCAGTGGGGTAGCGGGAGGCCGGCAGTACTTC.

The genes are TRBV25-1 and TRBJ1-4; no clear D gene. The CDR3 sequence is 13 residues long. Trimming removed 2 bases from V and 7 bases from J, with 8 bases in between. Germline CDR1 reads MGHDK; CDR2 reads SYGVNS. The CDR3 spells CASSEKETEKLFF. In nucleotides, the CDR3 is TGTGCCAGCAGTGAAAAGGAAACTGAAAAACTGTTTTTT.

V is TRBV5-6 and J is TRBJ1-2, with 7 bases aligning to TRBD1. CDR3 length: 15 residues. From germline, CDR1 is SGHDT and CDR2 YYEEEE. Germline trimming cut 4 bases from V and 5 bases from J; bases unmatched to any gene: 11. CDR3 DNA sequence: TGTGCCAGCAGCCCGAGGACAGGCTTCCTTTATGGCTACACCTTC. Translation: CASSPRTGFLYGYTF.

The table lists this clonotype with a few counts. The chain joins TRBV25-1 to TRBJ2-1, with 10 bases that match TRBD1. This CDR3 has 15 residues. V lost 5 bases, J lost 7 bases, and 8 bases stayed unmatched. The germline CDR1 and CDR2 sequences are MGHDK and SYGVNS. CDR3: CASSHRDRGLNEQFF. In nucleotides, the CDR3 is TGTGCCAGCAGTCATCGGGACAGGGGACTTAATGAGCAGTTCTTC.

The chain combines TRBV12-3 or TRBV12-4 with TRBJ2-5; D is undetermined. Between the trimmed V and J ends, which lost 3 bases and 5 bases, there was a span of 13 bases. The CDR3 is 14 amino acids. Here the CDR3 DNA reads TGTGCCAGCAGTTTCAGCCTAGTGTTGGAGACCCAGTACTTC. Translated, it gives CASSFSLVLETQYF.

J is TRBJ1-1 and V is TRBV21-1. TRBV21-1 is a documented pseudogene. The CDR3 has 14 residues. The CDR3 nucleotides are TGTGCCAGCAGCACTCGGAGGTCCGGCACTGAAGCTTTCTTT. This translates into CASSTRRSGTEAFF.

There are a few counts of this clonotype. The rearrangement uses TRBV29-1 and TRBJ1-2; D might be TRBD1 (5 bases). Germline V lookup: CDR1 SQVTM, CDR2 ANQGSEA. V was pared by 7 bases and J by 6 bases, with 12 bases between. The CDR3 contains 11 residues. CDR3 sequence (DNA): TGCAGCGGGGGGGGGTTACATGGCTACACCTTC. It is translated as CSGGGLHGYTF.

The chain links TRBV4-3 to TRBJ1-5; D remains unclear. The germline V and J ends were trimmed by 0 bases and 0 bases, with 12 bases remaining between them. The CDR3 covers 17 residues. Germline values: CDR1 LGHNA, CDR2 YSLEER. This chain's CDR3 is CASSQDPATLSNQPQHF. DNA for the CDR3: TGCGCCAGCAGCCAAGATCCTGCCACCCTTAGCAATCAGCCCCAGCATTTT.

For the CDR3, the DNA is TGTGCCAGCAGTTTAGCCGGGAACCGAGGTGAGCAGTACTTC. Protein product: CASSLAGNRGEQYF. The chain employs TRBV27 and TRBJ2-5, with D perhaps matching TRBD2 (5 bases). Germline CDR1 reads MNHEY; CDR2 reads SMNVEV (reference sequence). The CDR3 totals 14 residues. Trimming removed 2 bases from V and 11 bases from J, with 18 bases in between.

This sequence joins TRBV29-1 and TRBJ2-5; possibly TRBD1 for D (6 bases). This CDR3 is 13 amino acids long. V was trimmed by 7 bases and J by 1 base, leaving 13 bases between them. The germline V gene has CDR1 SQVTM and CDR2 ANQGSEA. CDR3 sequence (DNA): TGCAGCGGGAGACAGGCCCTCCAAGAGACCCAGTACTTC. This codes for CSGRQALQETQYF.

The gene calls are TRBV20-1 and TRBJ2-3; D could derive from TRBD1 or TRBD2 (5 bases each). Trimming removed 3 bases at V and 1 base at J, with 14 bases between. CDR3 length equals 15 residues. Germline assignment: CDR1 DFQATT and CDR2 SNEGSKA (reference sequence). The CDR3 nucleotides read TGCAGTGCTAGCGGGGCAGCAGAAGGCACAGATACGCAGTATTTT. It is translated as CSASGAAEGTDTQYF.

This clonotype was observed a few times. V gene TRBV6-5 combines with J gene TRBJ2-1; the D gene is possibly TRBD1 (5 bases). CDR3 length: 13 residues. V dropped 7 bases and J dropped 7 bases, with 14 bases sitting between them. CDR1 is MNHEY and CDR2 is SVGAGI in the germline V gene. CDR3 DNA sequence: TGTGCCAGCACCCCAGGGATTGGAAATGAGCAGTTCTTC. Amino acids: CASTPGIGNEQFF.

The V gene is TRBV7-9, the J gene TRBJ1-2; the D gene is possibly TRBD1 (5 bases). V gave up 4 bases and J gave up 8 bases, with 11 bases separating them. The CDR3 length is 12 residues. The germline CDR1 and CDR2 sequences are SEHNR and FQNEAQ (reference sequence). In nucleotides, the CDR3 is TGTGCCAGCAGCTGGGACGCCCGCGGCTACACCTTC. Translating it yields CASSWDARGYTF.

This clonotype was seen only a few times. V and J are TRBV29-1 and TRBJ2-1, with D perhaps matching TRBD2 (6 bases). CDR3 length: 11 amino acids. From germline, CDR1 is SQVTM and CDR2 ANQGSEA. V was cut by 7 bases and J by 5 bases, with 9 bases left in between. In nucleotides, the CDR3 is TGCAGCGAACCGGGGGACAATGAGCAGTTCTTC. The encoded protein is CSEPGDNEQFF.

The DNA for the CDR3 is TGCGCCAGCAGTACGGGACAGGAAGAGACCCAGTACTTC. Amino acid sequence: CASSTGQEETQYF. The gene calls are TRBV10-1 and TRBJ2-5; 8 positions agree with TRBD1. The V gene end was trimmed by 5 bases and the J gene end by 3 bases; junction bases not matched to a gene: 2. Germline CDR1 reads WNHNN; CDR2 reads SYGVQD (reference sequence). CDR3 length: 13 residues.

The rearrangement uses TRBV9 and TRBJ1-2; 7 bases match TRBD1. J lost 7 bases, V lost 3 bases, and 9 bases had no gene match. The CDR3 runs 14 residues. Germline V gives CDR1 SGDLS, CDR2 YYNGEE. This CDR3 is CASSAQTGPLGYTF. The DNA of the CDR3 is TGTGCCAGCAGCGCCCAGACAGGGCCTCTTGGCTACACCTTC.